This is a list of T cell receptor beta chains from one sample in a study of OX40 agonist ivuxolimab in advanced cancers. Some clones are missing from TCRdb's copy, which holds only in-frame ones; the method was immunoSEQ multiplex PCR. The table has some 86,000 clones, 90% seen once. Material: CD4+ or CD8+ T cells sorted from blood, obtained in a trial of the OX40 agonist ivuxolimab. All receptors derive from an adult with an advanced solid tumor such as melanoma, head and neck, liver or kidney cancer. CDR3s include the opening cysteine and the closing phenylalanine or tryptophan. The D gene is left open where the match is weak. Clone size is given for some rows only: seen once, a few or many times, or a class if the clone is expanded.

v_gene: TRBV6-5
j_gene: TRBJ2-1
abundance: NA
d_gene: NA
CDR3nt: TGTGCCAGCAGTTACCGGGGGCTCCATGAGCAGTTCTTC
CDR3aa: CASSYRGLHEQFF

v_gene: TRBV4-1
j_gene: TRBJ2-5
abundance: NA
d_gene: TRBD2
CDR3nt: TGCGCCAGCAGCCAGAGTCCTAGCGGGGGGGGGATTCAAGAGACCCAGTACTTC
CDR3aa: CASSQSPSGGGIQETQYF

v_gene: TRBV27
j_gene: TRBJ1-3
abundance: once
d_gene: TRBD1
CDR3nt: TGTGCCAGCAGTTTCTGGTCAGGGGGCTCTGGAAACACCATATATTTT
CDR3aa: CASSFWSGGSGNTIYF

v_gene: TRBV19
j_gene: TRBJ2-6
abundance: NA
d_gene: NA
CDR3nt: TGTGCCAGTAGTATCCGAGGGTCTGGGGCCAACGTCCTGACTTTC
CDR3aa: CASSIRGSGANVLTF

v_gene: TRBV6-6
j_gene: TRBJ1-6
abundance: NA
d_gene: NA
CDR3nt: TGTGCCAGCACCAATACAGGCACAGCGAATAATTCACCCCTCCACTTT
CDR3aa: CASTNTGTANNSPLHF

v_gene: TRBV5-6
j_gene: TRBJ2-7
abundance: NA
d_gene: NA
CDR3nt: TGTGCCAGCAGTTTAACCGACAAGGCCCTATACGAGCAGTACTTC
CDR3aa: CASSLTDKALYEQYF

v_gene: TRBV15
j_gene: TRBJ2-2
abundance: NA
d_gene: NA
CDR3nt: TGTGCCACCGCCATAATTGGCACCGGGGAGCTGTTTTTT
CDR3aa: CATAIIGTGELFF

v_gene: TRBV10-3
j_gene: TRBJ2-3
abundance: NA
d_gene: NA
CDR3nt: TGTGCCATCAGTGAGGCCCCAGATACGCAGTATTTT
CDR3aa: CAISEAPDTQYF

v_gene: TRBV28
j_gene: TRBJ1-6
abundance: NA
d_gene: NA
CDR3nt: TGTGCCAGCACTACAAGGGGCTCTAATTCACCCCTCCACTTT
CDR3aa: CASTTRGSNSPLHF

v_gene: TRBV2
j_gene: TRBJ1-3
abundance: NA
d_gene: NA
CDR3nt: TGTGCCAGCAGTGAGCGGGAATACACCATATATTTT
CDR3aa: CASSEREYTIYF

v_gene: TRBV9
j_gene: TRBJ1-1
abundance: NA
d_gene: NA
CDR3nt: TGTGCCAGCAGCGTGGCAGGGCGTGACACTGAAGCTTTCTTT
CDR3aa: CASSVAGRDTEAFF

v_gene: TRBV18
j_gene: TRBJ2-1
abundance: NA
d_gene: NA
CDR3nt: TGTGCCAGCTCACCAGCGGGGTTCTCCTACAATGAGCAGTTCTTC
CDR3aa: CASSPAGFSYNEQFF

v_gene: TRBV19
j_gene: TRBJ1-6
abundance: NA
d_gene: NA
CDR3nt: TGTGCCAGTAGTTTCGCTAGGGATTCACCCCTCCACTTT
CDR3aa: CASSFARDSPLHF